This is a list of T cell receptor beta chains from one sample in a study of Graves' ophthalmopathy and Graves' hyperthyroidism. TCRdb analysed the multiplex PCR reads with MiXCR anew, one entry per CDR3 protein. This table holds 580,000 or so distinct CDR3 sequences, approximately 35% found once. The sample consisted of peripheral blood or thyroid tissue (not recorded which). These TCRs come from an adult man with Graves' hyperthyroidism. CDR3s include the opening cysteine and the closing phenylalanine or tryptophan. D genes are given only for firm matches. The size entry is marked missing in some rows and otherwise reads once, few, many or a size class.

CDR3,DNA,V,J,size,D
CASSLGDRGFLGYTF,TGTGCCAGCAGCTTGGGGGACAGGGGGTTTCTGGGCTACACCTTC,TRBV7-9,TRBJ1-2,few,TRBD1
CAIAGQVLHSGNTIYF,TGTGCCATCGCTGGACAGGTCCTGCACTCTGGAAACACCATATATTTT,TRBV10-3,TRBJ1-3,NA,TRBD1
CTSSTRTSNYEQYF,TGTACCAGCAGTACCAGGACTAGCAACTACGAGCAGTACTTC,TRBV6-5,TRBJ2-7,NA,TRBD2
CASSSSGGGNQPQHF,TGTGCCAGCAGCAGTAGTGGAGGGGGAAATCAGCCCCAGCATTTT,TRBV12-3/TRBV12-4,TRBJ1-5,many,NA
CSAMTGTPNEQYF,TGCAGTGCTATGACCGGGACCCCTAATGAGCAGTACTTC,TRBV20-1,TRBJ2-5,once,NA
CAWSVREREGANSPLHF,TGTGCCTGGAGTGTCCGCGAGCGGGAGGGGGCTAATTCACCCCTCCACTTT,TRBV19,TRBJ1-6,NA,TRBD1
CASSLTSGGAQEQYF,TGTGCCAGCAGTTTAACCAGCGGGGGGGCCCAGGAGCAGTACTTC,TRBV12-3/TRBV12-4,TRBJ2-7,NA,TRBD2
CASSEQPPLRGVTQYF,TGTGCCAGCAGTGAACAGCCGCCATTACGAGGGGTGACCCAGTACTTC,TRBV2,TRBJ2-5,many,NA
CATSRGGIGSPLHF,TGTGCCACCAGCAGAGGGGGCATTGGTTCACCCCTCCACTTT,TRBV15,TRBJ1-6,few,NA
CASSVGLSGRETQYF,TGTGCCAGCAGCGTAGGGCTTAGCGGGAGAGAGACCCAGTACTTC,TRBV9,TRBJ2-5,many,TRBD2
CASSLDRGRADTQYF,TGTGCCAGCAGCTTAGATCGGGGGAGAGCAGATACGCAGTATTTT,TRBV7-8,TRBJ2-3,NA,NA
CASKTLGTGGLPTDTQYF,TGCGCCAGCAAGACCCTGGGGACGGGGGGACTCCCCACAGATACGCAGTATTTT,TRBV5-1,TRBJ2-3,NA,TRBD2
CASRMIYQETQYF,TGTGCCAGCAGGATGATATACCAAGAGACCCAGTACTTC,TRBV7-8,TRBJ2-5,many,NA
CASPPGGPLYEQYF,TGTGCCAGCCCGCCGGGGGGTCCCCTCTACGAGCAGTACTTC,TRBV6-6,TRBJ2-7,few,TRBD2
CASSLAKENTIYF,TGTGCCAGCAGCTTGGCCAAGGAAAACACCATATATTTT,TRBV5-8,TRBJ1-3,many,NA
CSATPLGTSGPEQFF,TGCAGTGCTACGCCCCTCGGGACTAGCGGGCCTGAGCAGTTCTTC,TRBV20-1,TRBJ2-1,few,TRBD2
CASSFQREETQYF,TGCGCCAGCAGCTTTCAGCGGGAAGAGACCCAGTACTTC,TRBV5-1,TRBJ2-5,NA,NA
CATSHGLAASTDTQYF,TGTGCCACCTCCCACGGACTCGCCGCTAGCACAGATACGCAGTATTTT,TRBV24-1,TRBJ2-3,NA,NA
CASSWTGLLDNEQFF,TGCGCCAGCAGCTGGACAGGCTTGTTGGACAATGAGCAGTTCTTC,TRBV5-1,TRBJ2-1,NA,TRBD1
CASSLGGGIGNTEAFF,TGTGCCAGCAGCTTAGGAGGGGGGATCGGAAACACTGAAGCTTTCTTT,TRBV7-9,TRBJ1-1,NA,NA
CAWNGLGIGEQYF,TGTGCCTGGAATGGTCTGGGAATCGGCGAGCAGTACTTC,TRBV7-3,TRBJ2-7,NA,NA
CVSSLGGGKNTEAFF,TGTGTCAGCAGCTTAGGAGGGGGAAAGAACACTGAAGCTTTCTTT,TRBV7-9,TRBJ1-1,NA,NA
CASSQGDRGVAYEQYF,TGCGCCAGCAGCCAAGGCGACCGAGGGGTGGCCTACGAGCAGTACTTC,TRBV4-1,TRBJ2-7,NA,NA
CASSLGEEQYF,TGTGCCAGCTCCCTGGGGGAGGAGCAGTACTTC,TRBV10-3,TRBJ2-7,few,NA
CASSFVGTAYEQYF,TGCGCCAGCAGCTTCGTCGGGACAGCCTACGAGCAGTACTTC,TRBV5-1,TRBJ2-7,many,TRBD1
CASSYNSRPGDGTEAFF,TGCGCCAGCAGCTATAACTCACGGCCAGGGGATGGCACTGAAGCTTTCTTT,TRBV5-1,TRBJ1-1,many,NA
CAISESAGGGETQYF,TGTGCCATCAGTGAGTCAGCGGGAGGTGGGGAGACCCAGTACTTC,TRBV10-3,TRBJ2-5,NA,TRBD2
CASSQGTSKFDEQFF,TGTGCCAGCAGCCAAGGGACTAGCAAGTTCGATGAGCAGTTCTTC,TRBV14,TRBJ2-1,NA,TRBD2
CNALYSRDRTTANYGYTF,TGCAATGCTTTATACTCCCGGGACAGGACTACAGCTAACTATGGCTACACCTTC,TRBV20-1,TRBJ1-2,NA,TRBD1
CASSLDMASEAFF,TGCGCCAGCAGCTTGGACATGGCGTCTGAAGCTTTCTTT,TRBV5-1,TRBJ1-1,many,NA
CASSLEGGFGRFF,TGTGCCAGCAGCTTAGAGGGGGGGTTCGGTCGGTTCTTC,TRBV7-8,TRBJ2-5,NA,NA